The T cell receptor (beta chain) described here comes from a study of blood T cell repertoires in COVID-19. The overall study: Sample material is recorded as cDNA or gDNA derived from T cells, B-cell-depleted T cells, or PBMCs.

Per the original data handling: Reference gene primer amplification gave nucleated cell count estimates. Method: immunoSEQ multiplex PCR; TCRdb's copy keeps in-frame clones and lacks some. D and trimming come from the DNA, and the V and J calls and clone size come from that table. The data hold fewer than 90,000 clones, with about 88% observed a single time. The CDR3 runs to 14 residues. Losses at the gene ends were 7 bases for V and 1 base for J; bases not matched to a gene: 6. Germline CDR1 reads SGHNT; CDR2 reads YYREEE (reference sequence). Sequenced input: peripheral blood. The V call is TRBV5-4, the J call TRBJ2-5; 8 bases match TRBD2. The sequence was collected from a man aged 70-80 years with active COVID-19. Here the CDR3 DNA reads TGTGCCAGCGCCCCGGGGGGGATCCAAGAGACCCAGTACTTC. Translation: CASAPGGIQETQYF.